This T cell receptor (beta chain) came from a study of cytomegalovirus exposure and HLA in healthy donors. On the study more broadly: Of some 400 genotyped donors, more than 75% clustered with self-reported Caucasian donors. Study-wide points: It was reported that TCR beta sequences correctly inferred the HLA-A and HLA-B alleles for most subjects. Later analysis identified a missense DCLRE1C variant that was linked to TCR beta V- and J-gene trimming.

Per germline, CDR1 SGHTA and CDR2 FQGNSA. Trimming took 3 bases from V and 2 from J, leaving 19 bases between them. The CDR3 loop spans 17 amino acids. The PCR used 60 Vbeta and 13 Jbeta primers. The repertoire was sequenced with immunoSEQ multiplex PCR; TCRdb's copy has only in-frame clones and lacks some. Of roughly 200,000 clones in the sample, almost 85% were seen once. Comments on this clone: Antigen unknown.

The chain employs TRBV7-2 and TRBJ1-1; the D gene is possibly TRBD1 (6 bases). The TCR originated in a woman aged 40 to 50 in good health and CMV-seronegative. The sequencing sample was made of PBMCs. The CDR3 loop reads CASSLGGWGAGNTEAFF. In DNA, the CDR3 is TGTGCCAGCAGCTTGGGGGGGTGGGGGGCAGGAAACACTGAAGCTTTCTTT.